This T cell receptor beta chain was found in a study of blood T cell repertoires in COVID-19. Study summary: PBMCs, B-cell-depleted T cells, or T cells were the source of the cDNA or gDNA that made up the material.

Source study methods: Nucleated cell number was recorded as an estimate derived from reference gene primer amplification. Libraries were prepared by immunoSEQ multiplex PCR; TCRdb keeps only in-frame clonotypes and omits some of them. The D gene and trimming were derived from the DNA, and the V and J assignments and clone size from that table. The table lists about 140,000 clones, approximately 82% of them singletons. Germline loops: CDR1 SGDLS, CDR2 YYNGEE. V trimming: 3 bases; J trimming: 8 bases; junction bases outside the gene matches: 4. The CDR3 has 12 amino acids. The sequence was obtained from a man between 60 and 75 years old with active or convalescent COVID-19. What was sequenced was peripheral blood. This chain connects TRBV9 to TRBJ1-2; 7 bases fit TRBD1. The DNA of the CDR3 is TGTGCCAGCAGCGGACAGGGCCGGGGCTACACCTTC. It specifies CASSGQGRGYTF. Full variable domain (rest looked up from reference TRBV9 and TRBJ1-2): DSGVTQTPKHLITATGQRVTLRCSPRSGDLSVYWYQQSLDQGLQFLIQYYNGEERAKGNILERFSAQQFPDLHSELNLSSLELGDSALYFCASSGQGRGYTFGSGTRLTVV.